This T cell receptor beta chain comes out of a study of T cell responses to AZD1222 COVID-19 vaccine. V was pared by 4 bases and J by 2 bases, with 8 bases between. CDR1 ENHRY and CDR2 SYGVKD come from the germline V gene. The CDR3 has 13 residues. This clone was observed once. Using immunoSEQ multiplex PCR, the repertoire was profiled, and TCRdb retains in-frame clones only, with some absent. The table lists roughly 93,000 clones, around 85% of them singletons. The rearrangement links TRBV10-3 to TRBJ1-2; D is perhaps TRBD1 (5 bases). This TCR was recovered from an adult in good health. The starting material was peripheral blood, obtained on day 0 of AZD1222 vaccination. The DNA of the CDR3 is TGTGCCATCAGTGTGGGGCAGAACTATGGCTACACCTTC. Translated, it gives CAISVGQNYGYTF.